The 25 T cell receptor beta chains below were found in one sample sequenced in a study of shared clonotypes between healthy human individuals. Terminally differentiated effector memory CD45RA+ cells were excluded from the naive CD8 cells, which were CD45RO-negative and positively selected for CCR7. TCRdb keeps only in-frame clones here, not all; method: immunoSEQ multiplex PCR. The data show around 1.9 million clones, with about 92% seen just once and roughly 1.7% held by the top ten. The sample consisted of naive CD8+ T cells from PBMCs. These receptors were obtained from a man aged 18 to 29 in good health. Some clones in this sample may be carry-over from other donors' samples.

The V and J genes are TRBV30 and TRBJ2-2; a possible D gene is TRBD1 (6 bases). Trimming cost V 2 bases and J 7 bases, with 26 bases left between them. CDR3 length: 18 residues. The germline V gene encodes CDR1 GTSNPN and CDR2 SVGIG (reference sequence). CDR3 in amino acids: CAWSLAGWSVAGDGELFF. CDR3 coding DNA: TGTGCCTGGAGTCTCGCTGGTTGGTCGGTGGCAGGGGACGGGGAGCTGTTTTTT.

The chain employs TRBV18 and TRBJ2-2; 12 bases are a match to TRBD2. The CDR3 contains 18 residues. Losses at the gene ends were 2 bases for V and 0 bases for J; bases not matched to a gene: 4. Looked up from germline, CDR1 is KGHSH and CDR2 is LQKENI. Here the CDR3 reads CASSPASGRASNTGELFF. The CDR3 bases are TGTGCCAGCTCACCAGCTAGCGGGAGGGCCTCGAACACCGGGGAGCTGTTTTTT.

The chain recombines TRBV19 with TRBJ2-2, with D perhaps assigned TRBD1 or TRBD2 (5 bases each). The V and J ends lost 3 bases and 4 bases respectively, with 9 bases between them. In germline, CDR1 is LNHDA, CDR2 SQIVND (reference sequence). The CDR3 contains 14 residues. The CDR3: CASSIWGITGELFF. The DNA for the CDR3 is TGTGCCAGTAGTATTTGGGGGATCACCGGGGAGCTGTTTTTT.

The chain recombines TRBV7-8 with TRBJ2-1; TRBD2 matches at 7 bases. The CDR3 has 15 amino acids. V lost 1 base to trimming and J lost 3 bases; unmatched junction nucleotides: 3. Per the germline V gene, CDR1 is SGHVS and CDR2 is FQNEAQ. The DNA for the CDR3 is TGTGCCAGCAGCTTAGTTCTAGCGGACTACAATGAGCAGTTCTTC. Translation gives CASSLVLADYNEQFF.

In nucleotides, the CDR3 is TGTGCCAGCAGTTTAAAAGGGACACTCTACAATGAGCAGTTCTTC. Protein sequence: CASSLKGTLYNEQFF. The chain couples TRBV27 to TRBJ2-1; D is possibly TRBD1 (6 bases). Germline V gives CDR1 MNHEY, CDR2 SMNVEV (reference sequence). The CDR3 totals 15 residues. V dropped 2 bases and J dropped 3 bases, with 11 bases sitting between them.

The CDR3 here is CASSLETGYNEQFF. CDR3 sequence (DNA): TGTGCCAGCAGCTTAGAGACGGGTTACAATGAGCAGTTCTTC. The rearrangement joins TRBV7-8 to TRBJ2-1; no reliable D call. Germline values: CDR1 SGHVS, CDR2 FQNEAQ. CDR3 length equals 14 residues. The V and J ends lost 1 base and 4 bases respectively, with 8 bases between them.

The chain uses TRBV9 and TRBJ2-6; D is unresolved. CDR1 and CDR2 (germline): SGDLS, YYNGEE. CDR3 size: 14 residues. Between the trimmed V and J ends, which lost 6 bases and 8 bases, there was a span of 15 bases. The CDR3 sequence: CASTTPTAPNVLTF. The CDR3 DNA follows: TGTGCCAGCACCACACCCACTGCCCCCAACGTCCTGACTTTC.

This chain uses TRBV5-6 with TRBJ1-1, with D hard to call. Germline values: CDR1 SGHDT, CDR2 YYEEEE. The CDR3 sequence is 14 residues long. The V gene lost 0 bases and the J gene lost 0 bases, with 6 bases spanning the gap. The CDR3 region has the DNA TGTGCCAGCAGCTTGGCCGATATGAACACTGAAGCTTTCTTT. It yields the protein CASSLADMNTEAFF.

CDR3 DNA sequence: TGTGCCAGCAGCCCAACACGGGCTGGAAACACCATATATTTT. It translates to CASSPTRAGNTIYF. V is TRBV28 and J is TRBJ1-3; D gene uncertain. The CDR3 totals 14 residues. Germline CDR1 and CDR2: MDHEN and SYDVKM. V lost 6 bases to trimming and J lost 2 bases, with 11 bases between them.

The V gene is TRBV7-9, the J gene TRBJ1-4; 12 bases line up with TRBD1. This CDR3 is built from 17 residues. V gave up 3 bases and J gave up 6 bases; unmatched junction bases: 8. From germline, CDR1 is SEHNR and CDR2 FQNEAQ (reference sequence). The CDR3, as DNA: TGTGCCAGCAGCTTCCGGGACAGGGGGCCGGCAGATGAAAAACTGTTTTTT. This encodes CASSFRDRGPADEKLFF.

In nucleotides, the CDR3 is TGTGCCAGCAGTGACTGGCTCGGCGCCGAGCAGTACTTC. It codes for CASSDWLGAEQYF. The rearrangement links TRBV6-4 to TRBJ2-7; D gene uncertain. The length of the CDR3 is 13 residues. The germline gives CDR1 MRHNA, CDR2 SNTAGT. V lost 1 base and J lost 6, with 10 bases in between.

The chain carries TRBV18 and TRBJ2-7; TRBD1 matches 9 bases. Losses at the gene ends were 3 bases for V and 0 bases for J; bases not matched to a gene: 12. This CDR3 is 18 amino acids long. Per the germline V gene, CDR1 is KGHSH and CDR2 is LQKENI. CDR3 sequence reads: CASSPPITGGTPSYEQYF. The CDR3 nucleotides are TGTGCCAGCTCACCCCCTATTACAGGGGGCACACCCTCCTACGAGCAGTACTTC.

About this clone: This same CDR3 is encoded by further DNA sequences in the sample. The chain joins TRBV19 to TRBJ2-3; D may be TRBD2 (5 bases). Germline V lookup: CDR1 LNHDA, CDR2 SQIVND (reference sequence). The CDR3 is made up of 15 amino acids. V was clipped by 1 base and J by 4 bases, with 12 bases between them. In nucleotides, the CDR3 is TGTGCCAGTAGTATAGGAACGGGATCGGCAGATACGCAGTATTTT. Residues: CASSIGTGSADTQYF.

The chain recombines TRBV12-5 with TRBJ1-1; D might be TRBD1 (6 bases). V was cut by 0 bases and J by 0 bases, with 14 bases left in between. The CDR3 consists of 17 residues. CDR1 LGHNT and CDR2 FRNRAP come from the germline V gene. The CDR3 DNA reads as TGTGCTAGTGGTTTGGTACTCGCGGGGGCTATGAACACTGAAGCTTTCTTT. Translated, it gives CASGLVLAGAMNTEAFF.

The chain couples TRBV7-9 to TRBJ1-2; D may be TRBD1 (5 bases). Trimming removed 4 bases at V and 4 bases at J, with 19 bases between. CDR1 SEHNR and CDR2 FQNEAQ come from the germline V gene (reference sequence). The CDR3 loop spans 16 amino acids. CDR3 sequence (DNA): TGTGCCAGCAGCTCGGACATTGGATCACGGGCCTATGGCTACACCTTC. This encodes CASSSDIGSRAYGYTF. The full variable domain, in which reference TRBV7-9 and TRBJ1-2 provide the parts outside the CDR3, is DTGVSQNPRHKITKRGQNVTFRCDPISEHNRLYWYRQTLGQGPEFLTYFQNEAQLEKSRLLSDRFSAERPKGSFSTLEIQRTEQGDSAMYLCASSSDIGSRAYGYTFGSGTRLTVV.

About this clone itself: Within the sample, other DNA sequences also encode this same CDR3. The chain recombines TRBV7-9 with TRBJ1-5; no firm D call. CDR3 length equals 12 residues. V was shortened by 5 bases and J by 7 bases, with 9 bases between the two germline ends. Germline CDR1 is SEHNR and CDR2 is FQNEAQ (reference sequence). The CDR3 DNA reads TGTGCCAGCAGCCCGGGCGGCCAGCCCCAGCATTTT. Translating gives CASSPGGQPQHF.

The chain carries TRBV29-1 and TRBJ2-1; tentatively, D is TRBD2 (5 bases). Germline assignment: CDR1 SQVTM and CDR2 ANQGSEA. The CDR3 is 14 residues long. The ends were cut back, 5 bases at V and 0 bases at J, with 11 bases in the middle. The CDR3, as DNA: TGCAGCGTTACCCCGGGAAACTCCTACAATGAGCAGTTCTTC. It yields the protein CSVTPGNSYNEQFF.

The rearrangement links TRBV5-8 to TRBJ1-2; D remains ambiguous. The CDR3 is 15 amino acids. The germline V and J ends were trimmed by 6 bases and 0 bases, with 15 bases remaining between them. Germline V lookup: CDR1 SGHTS, CDR2 YDEGEE. CDR3 in amino acids: CASTDLGIPNYGYTF. The CDR3 region has the DNA TGTGCCAGCACCGACCTGGGCATCCCTAACTATGGCTACACCTTC.

The chain employs TRBV7-2 and TRBJ2-7; TRBD1 is a possible D gene (7 bases). The length of the CDR3 is 15 residues. The V gene's germline CDR1 is SGHTA and CDR2 FQGNSA. The germline V and J ends were trimmed by 5 bases and 4 bases, with 18 bases remaining between them. This CDR3 reads CASSARDSPSYEQYF. The CDR3 DNA reads as TGTGCCAGCAGCGCGCGGGACAGTCCTTCATACGAGCAGTACTTC. Filled out from reference TRBV7-2 and TRBJ2-7, the complete variable domain reads GAGVSQSPSNKVTEKGKDVELRCDPISGHTALYWYRQSLGQGLEFLIYFQGNSAPDKSGLPSDRFSAERTGGSVSTLTIQRTQQEDSAVYLCASSARDSPSYEQYFGPGTRLTVT.

This chain connects TRBV11-2 to TRBJ2-7; tentatively, D is TRBD1 (5 bases). CDR3 length: 14 residues. Trimming shortened V by 2 bases and J by 6 bases, and 14 bases separated the two germline ends. Germline CDR1 SGHAT, CDR2 FQNNGV. For the CDR3, the DNA is TGTGCCAGCAGCTTATGGGTAGGGGTCCCCGAGCAGTACTTC. This translates into CASSLWVGVPEQYF.

The chain uses TRBV18 and TRBJ2-1; 8 positions match TRBD2. In germline, CDR1 is KGHSH, CDR2 LQKENI. The trim removed 5 bases at V and 5 bases at J, leaving 11 bases unmatched. This CDR3 contains 16 residues. The CDR3 here is CASSSPTSETNNEQFF. CDR3 nucleotides: TGTGCCAGCTCATCTCCGACTAGCGAGACTAACAATGAGCAGTTCTTC.

J is TRBJ2-3 and V is TRBV7-2, with unresolved D. Germline CDR1 reads SGHTA; CDR2 reads FQGNSA. V was pared by 5 bases and J by 5 bases, with 14 bases between. The CDR3 totals 14 residues. For the CDR3, the DNA is TGTGCCAGCAGCACTATTAATCGAGGAGATACGCAGTATTTT. As protein: CASSTINRGDTQYF.

This clone was seen just once. CDR3 amino acids: CASSEGSVSGANVLTF. For the CDR3, the DNA is TGTGCCAGCAGTGAAGGTTCTGTCTCTGGGGCCAACGTCCTGACTTTC. The rearrangement uses TRBV6-1 and TRBJ2-6; D call uncertain. V lost 1 base and J 0 bases, leaving 7 bases between the germline ends. CDR3 length: 16 amino acids. Germline values: CDR1 MNHNS, CDR2 SASEGT.

The chain joins TRBV7-6 to TRBJ2-1; TRBD2 is a possible D gene (6 bases). This CDR3 spans 13 amino acids. The V and J ends lost 8 bases and 6 bases respectively, with 14 bases between them. Germline CDR1 reads SGHVS; CDR2 reads FNYEAQ. The CDR3 loop is CASRERRGNEQFF. CDR3 nucleotide sequence: TGTGCCAGCCGGGAGCGGAGGGGCAATGAGCAGTTCTTC.

The chain uses TRBV9 and TRBJ2-5; no firm D call. V shed 7 bases and J shed 5 bases, with 18 bases lying between them. CDR1 and CDR2 (germline): SGDLS, YYNGEE. CDR3 length: 14 residues. The chain's CDR3 is CASGPWDSFETQYF. The CDR3 nucleotides read TGTGCCAGCGGTCCGTGGGATTCGTTTGAGACCCAGTACTTC.